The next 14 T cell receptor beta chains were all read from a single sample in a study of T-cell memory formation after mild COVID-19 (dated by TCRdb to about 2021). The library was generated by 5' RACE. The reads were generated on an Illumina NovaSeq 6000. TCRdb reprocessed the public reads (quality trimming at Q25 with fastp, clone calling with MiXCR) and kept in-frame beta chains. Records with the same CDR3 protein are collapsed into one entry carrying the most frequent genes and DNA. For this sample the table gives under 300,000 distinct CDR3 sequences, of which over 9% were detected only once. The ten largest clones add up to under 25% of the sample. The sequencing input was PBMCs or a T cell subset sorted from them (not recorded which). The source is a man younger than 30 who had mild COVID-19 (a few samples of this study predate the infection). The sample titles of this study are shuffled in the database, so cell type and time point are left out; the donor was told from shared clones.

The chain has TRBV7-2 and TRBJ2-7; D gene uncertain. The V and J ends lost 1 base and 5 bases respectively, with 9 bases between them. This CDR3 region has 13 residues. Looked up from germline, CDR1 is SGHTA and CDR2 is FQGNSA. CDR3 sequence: CASSLGVLNEQYF. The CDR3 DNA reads TGTGCCAGCAGCTTAGGGGTCTTAAACGAGCAGTACTTC.

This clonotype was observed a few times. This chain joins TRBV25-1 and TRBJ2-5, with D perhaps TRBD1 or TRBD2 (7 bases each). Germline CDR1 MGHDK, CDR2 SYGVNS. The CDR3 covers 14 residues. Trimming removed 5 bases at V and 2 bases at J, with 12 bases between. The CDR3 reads CASSSRGGQETQYF. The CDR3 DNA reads TGTGCCAGCAGTTCCAGGGGGGGACAAGAGACCCAGTACTTC.

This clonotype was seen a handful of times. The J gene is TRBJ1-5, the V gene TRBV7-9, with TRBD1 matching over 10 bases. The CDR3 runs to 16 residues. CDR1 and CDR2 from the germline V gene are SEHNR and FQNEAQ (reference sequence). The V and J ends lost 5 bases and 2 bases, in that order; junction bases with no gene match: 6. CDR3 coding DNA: TGTGCCAGCAGCGTCGGACAGGGGGTCGGCAATCAGCCCCAGCATTTT. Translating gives CASSVGQGVGNQPQHF.

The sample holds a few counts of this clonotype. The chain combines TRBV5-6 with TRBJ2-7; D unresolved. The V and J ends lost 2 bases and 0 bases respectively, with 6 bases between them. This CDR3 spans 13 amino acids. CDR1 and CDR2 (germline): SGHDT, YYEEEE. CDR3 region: CASSFRDSYEQYV. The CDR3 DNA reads TGTGCCAGCAGCTTTAGGGACTCCTACGAGCAGTACGTC.

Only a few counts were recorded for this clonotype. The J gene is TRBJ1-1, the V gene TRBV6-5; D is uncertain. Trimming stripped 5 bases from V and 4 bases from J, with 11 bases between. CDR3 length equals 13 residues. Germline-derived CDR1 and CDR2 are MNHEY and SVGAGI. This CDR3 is CASSLRWTTEAFF. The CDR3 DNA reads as TGTGCCAGCAGTCTCCGTTGGACCACTGAAGCTTTCTTT.

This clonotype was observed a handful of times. CDR3 coding DNA: TGTGCCAGCAGTTACCGTCGGAGCAATCAGCCCCAGCATTTT. Protein sequence: CASSYRRSNQPQHF. The V call is TRBV6-5, the J call TRBJ1-5; D remains ambiguous. The CDR3 consists of 14 residues. The V end was cut by 2 bases, the J end by 1 base, with 6 bases between. Germline V gives CDR1 MNHEY, CDR2 SVGAGI.

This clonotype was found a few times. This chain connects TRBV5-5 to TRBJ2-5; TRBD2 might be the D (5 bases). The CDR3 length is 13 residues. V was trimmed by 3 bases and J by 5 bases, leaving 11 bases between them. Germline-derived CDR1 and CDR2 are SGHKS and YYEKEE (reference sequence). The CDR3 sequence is CASSSPGSETQYF. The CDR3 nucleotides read TGTGCCAGCAGCTCCCCGGGGTCCGAGACCCAGTACTTC.

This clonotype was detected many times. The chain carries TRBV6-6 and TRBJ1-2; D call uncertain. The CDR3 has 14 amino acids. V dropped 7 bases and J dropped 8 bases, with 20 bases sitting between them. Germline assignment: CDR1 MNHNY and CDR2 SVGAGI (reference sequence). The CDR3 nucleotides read TGTGCCAGCACCCCTAGGCCCGGAAGGAGCGGCTACACCTTC. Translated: CASTPRPGRSGYTF.

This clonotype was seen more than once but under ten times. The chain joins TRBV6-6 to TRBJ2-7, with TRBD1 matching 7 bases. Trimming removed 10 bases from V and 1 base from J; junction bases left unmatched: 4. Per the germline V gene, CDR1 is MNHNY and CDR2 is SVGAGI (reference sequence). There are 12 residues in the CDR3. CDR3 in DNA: TGTGCCACCAAGACAGGGTCCTACGAGCAGTACGTC. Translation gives CATKTGSYEQYV.

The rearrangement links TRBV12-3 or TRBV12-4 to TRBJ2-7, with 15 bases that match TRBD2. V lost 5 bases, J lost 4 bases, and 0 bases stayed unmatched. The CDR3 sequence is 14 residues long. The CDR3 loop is CASSGTSGGYEQYF. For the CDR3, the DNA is TGTGCCAGCAGTGGGACTAGCGGGGGGTACGAGCAGTACTTC.

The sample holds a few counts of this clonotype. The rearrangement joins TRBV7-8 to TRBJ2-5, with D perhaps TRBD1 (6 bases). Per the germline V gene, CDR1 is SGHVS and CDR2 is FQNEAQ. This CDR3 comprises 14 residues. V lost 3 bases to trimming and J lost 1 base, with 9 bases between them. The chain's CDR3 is CASSFRTVQETQYF. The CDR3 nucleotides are TGTGCCAGCAGCTTCAGGACAGTCCAAGAGACCCAGTACTTC.

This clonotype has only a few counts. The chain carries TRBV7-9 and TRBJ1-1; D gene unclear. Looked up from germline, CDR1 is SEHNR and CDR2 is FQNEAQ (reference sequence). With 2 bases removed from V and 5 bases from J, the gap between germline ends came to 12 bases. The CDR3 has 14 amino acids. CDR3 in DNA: TGTGCCAGCAGCTTACAACAGTCTTGGACTGAAGCTTTCTTT. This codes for CASSLQQSWTEAFF.

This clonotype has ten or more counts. The CDR3 reads CSAKLNREWTRGPQYF. The CDR3 nucleotides read TGCAGTGCAAAGCTTAACAGGGAATGGACTCGGGGTCCGCAGTATTTT. V usage is TRBV20-1 and J usage is TRBJ2-3; tentative D call: TRBD1 (6 bases). This CDR3 spans 16 amino acids. V lost 6 bases and J lost 10, with 29 bases in between. The germline gives CDR1 DFQATT, CDR2 SNEGSKA (reference sequence).

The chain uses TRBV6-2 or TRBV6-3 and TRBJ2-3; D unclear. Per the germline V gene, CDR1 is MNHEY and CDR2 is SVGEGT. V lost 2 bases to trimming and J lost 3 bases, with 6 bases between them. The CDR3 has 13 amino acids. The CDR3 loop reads CASSYDSTDTQYF. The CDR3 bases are TGTGCCAGCAGTTACGACTCTACAGATACGCAGTATTTT.